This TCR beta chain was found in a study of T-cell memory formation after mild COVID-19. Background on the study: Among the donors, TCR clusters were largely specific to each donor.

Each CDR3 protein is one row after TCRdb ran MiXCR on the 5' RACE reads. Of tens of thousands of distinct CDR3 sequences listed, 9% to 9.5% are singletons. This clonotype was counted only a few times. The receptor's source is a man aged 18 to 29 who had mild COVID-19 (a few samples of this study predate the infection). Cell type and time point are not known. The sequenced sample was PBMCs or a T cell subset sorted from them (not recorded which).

CDR3 residues: CSVVGRITKETQYF. As DNA, the CDR3 is TGCAGCGTTGTCGGGAGAATAACCAAAGAGACCCAGTACTTC. This chain links TRBV29-1 with TRBJ2-5; maybe TRBD2 (6 bases). From germline, CDR1 is SQVTM and CDR2 ANQGSEA. The CDR3 consists of 14 residues. V was shortened by 4 bases and J by 3 bases, with 15 bases between the two germline ends.